This TCR beta chain was profiled in a study of brain metastases from non-small cell lung cancer. Study observations and caveats: Expanded T-cell clones appeared in about 70% of brain metastases over primaries. TCR repertoires overlapped largely between brain metastases and matched primaries. Brain metastases had lower T-cell infiltration than primary tumors.

Trimming removed 3 bases at V and 1 base at J, with 9 bases between. Germline V gene sequence: CDR1 KGHSH, CDR2 LQKENI. The CDR3 extends over 14 amino acids. Here immunoSEQ multiplex PCR was the method, and the copy in TCRdb shows in-frame clones only, minus some. The sample carries around 1,400 clones, about 85% recorded once. Turning to this clone: Its antigen is currently unknown.

The specimen sequenced was tissue from a brain metastasis. The chain recombines TRBV18 with TRBJ1-1, with D maybe TRBD1 (5 bases). This TCR derives from a donor aged 40 or older with non-small cell lung cancer. The chain's CDR3 is CASSPRGGNTEAFF. The CDR3 coding sequence is TGTGCCAGCTCACCCCGGGGGGGGAACACTGAAGCTTTCTTT.